The 6 T cell receptor beta chains reported below all come from one sample, sequenced in a study of cytomegalovirus exposure and HLA in healthy donors. Sequencing was performed with immunoSEQ multiplex PCR; in TCRdb, only in-frame clones are kept and a portion is missing. The sample contains some 210,000 clones, about nine tenths of which appear only once. Sequencing was done on a sample of PBMCs. These receptors originate from a woman under 30 in good health and CMV-seropositive.

The chain joins TRBV9 to TRBJ2-3, with 11 nucleotides matching TRBD1. Germline-derived CDR1 and CDR2 are SGDLS and YYNGEE. Trimming at V came to 4 bases and at J to 3 bases, leaving 10 bases not matched to a gene. The CDR3 runs 17 residues. The CDR3 coding sequence is TGTGCCAGCAGCTCCAGGACAGGGGGCTCTTATACAGATACGCAGTATTTT. The encoded protein is CASSSRTGGSYTDTQYF.

This rearrangement joins TRBV4-1 to TRBJ2-2; TRBD2 agrees at 8 bases. Germline CDR1 reads MGHRA; CDR2 reads YSYEKL. The CDR3 runs to 17 residues. Germline trimming cut 3 bases from V and 3 bases from J; bases unmatched to any gene: 9. The CDR3, as DNA: TGCGCCAGCAGCCACCACGGGAACGGGAGGGACACCGGGGAGCTGTTTTTT. It specifies CASSHHGNGRDTGELFF.

The chain combines TRBV28 with TRBJ2-7; 7 bases agree with TRBD1. Looked up from germline, CDR1 is MDHEN and CDR2 is SYDVKM. The V and J ends lost 2 bases and 3 bases, in that order; junction bases with no gene match: 13. This CDR3 contains 17 residues. CDR3 in DNA: TGTGCCAGCAGTTTAGGGCACGGGACAGCCCTACTCTACGAGCAGTACTTC. It codes for CASSLGHGTALLYEQYF.

The genes are TRBV5-1 and TRBJ1-3; D perhaps matches TRBD1 (5 bases). This CDR3 spans 15 amino acids. Germline assignment: CDR1 SGHRS and CDR2 YFSETQ. The V gene lost 3 bases and the J gene lost 4 bases, with 14 bases spanning the gap. The CDR3 is CASSSDTIAGNTIYF. The CDR3 DNA reads as TGCGCCAGCAGCTCGGACACTATCGCGGGAAACACCATATATTTT.

This chain connects TRBV18 to TRBJ1-2; possible D gene TRBD1, 5 bases. The CDR3 totals 16 residues. CDR1 and CDR2 (germline): KGHSH, LQKENI. Between the trimmed V and J ends, which lost 6 bases and 3 bases, there was a span of 20 bases. In nucleotides, the CDR3 is TGTGCCAGCTCCCGGCAGGGTGAGATCGGCGACTATGGCTACACCTTC. Encoded protein: CASSRQGEIGDYGYTF.

V gene TRBV7-7 combines with J gene TRBJ2-2; D is uncertain. Looked up from germline, CDR1 is SSHAT and CDR2 is FNYEAQ (reference sequence). The CDR3 runs 14 residues. The ends were cut back, 1 base at V and 4 bases at J, with 7 bases in the middle. The CDR3 protein is CASSLDRATGELFF. As DNA, the CDR3 is TGTGCCAGCAGCTTAGACCGAGCCACCGGGGAGCTGTTTTTT. Together with reference TRBV7-7 and TRBJ2-2, the CDR3 gives the full variable domain: GAGVSQSPRYKVTKRGQDVTLRCDPISSHATLYWYQQALGQGPEFLTYFNYEAQPDKSGLPSDRFSAERPEGSISTLTIQRTEQRDSAMYRCASSLDRATGELFFGEGSRLTVL.